The 14 T cell receptor beta chains reported below all come from one sample, sequenced in a study of T cells in Graves' hyperthyroidism and ophthalmopathy. Researchers took RNA transcripts and amplified the TCR beta CDR3 regions from them. Researchers ran a first-round RT-PCR on the TCR CDR3 using the HTBI primer set. TCRdb re-analysed the multiplex PCR reads in MiXCR, keeping a single row per CDR3 protein. The table records a few hundred thousand distinct CDR3 sequences, 46% of them present only once. The sample was peripheral blood or thyroid tissue (not recorded which). The receptor source for this set is an adult woman with Graves' disease, either hyperthyroidism or ophthalmopathy (not recorded which).

In the case of this clonotype: Sequence at one end of the junction differs from germline and may be a read error. This chain joins TRBV7-2 and TRBJ2-5; D is possibly TRBD2 (6 bases). The CDR3 totals 14 residues. In germline, CDR1 is SGHTA, CDR2 FQGNSA. CDR3 sequence reads: CASSQVGRGETQYF. In DNA, the CDR3 is TGCGCCAGCAGCCAAGTCGGGAGAGGGGAGACCCAGTACTTC. Looking up the rest from reference TRBV7-2 and TRBJ2-5 gives the full variable domain: GAGVSQSPSNKVTEKGKDVELRCDPISGHTALYWYRQSLGQGLEFLIYFQGNSAPDKSGLPSDRFSAERTGGSVSTLTIQRTQQEDSAVYLCASSQVGRGETQYFGPGTRLLVL.

The J gene is TRBJ2-6, the V gene TRBV10-3; TRBD1 is a possible D gene (6 bases). Trimming stripped 8 bases from V and 2 bases from J, with 22 bases between. CDR1 and CDR2 (germline): ENHRY, SYGVKD. This CDR3 is built from 18 residues. CDR3 sequence (DNA): TGTGCCATCTTCGAAGCCGCAGGGGTCCCCCCTGGGGCCAACGTCCTGACTTTC. Residues: CAIFEAAGVPPGANVLTF.

The genes are TRBV7-9 and TRBJ1-2, with a tentative D call TRBD1 (6 bases). CDR3 length: 16 amino acids. Trimming removed 0 bases from V and 4 bases from J, with 15 bases in between. CDR1 is SEHNR and CDR2 is FQNEAQ in the germline V gene (reference sequence). The CDR3 reads CASSLASGTYPYGYTF. As DNA, the CDR3 is TGTGCCAGCAGCTTAGCGTCCGGGACATACCCCTATGGCTACACCTTC.

This chain links TRBV20-1 with TRBJ1-5; perhaps TRBD1 as D (5 bases). Looked up from germline, CDR1 is DFQATT and CDR2 is SNEGSKA (reference sequence). Between the trimmed V and J ends, which lost 6 bases and 11 bases, there was a span of 29 bases. The CDR3 consists of 16 residues. In nucleotides, the CDR3 is TGCAGTGCCCACGGGACTAGCGGGATGGTAGGAGAGACCCAGCATTTT. Translation gives CSAHGTSGMVGETQHF.

This rearrangement joins TRBV7-8 to TRBJ2-2, with 15 bases identical to TRBD2. Germline-derived CDR1 and CDR2 are SGHVS and FQNEAQ. Germline trimming cut 5 bases from V and 4 bases from J; bases unmatched to any gene: 11. There are 19 residues in the CDR3. CDR3 sequence: CASSGRTSGRAVVTGELFF. The CDR3 region has the DNA TGTGCCAGCAGCGGGCGGACTAGCGGGAGGGCCGTGGTCACCGGGGAGCTGTTTTTT. Full variable domain (outside the CDR3, taken from reference TRBV7-8 and TRBJ2-2): GAGVSQSPRYKVAKRGQDVALRCDPISGHVSLFWYQQALGQGPEFLTYFQNEAQLDKSGLPSDRFFAERPEGSVSTLKIQRTQQEDSAVYLCASSGRTSGRAVVTGELFFGEGSRLTVL.

The chain combines TRBV7-9 with TRBJ2-7, with a weak D call TRBD2 (5 bases). The CDR3 loop spans 16 amino acids. With 5 bases removed from V and 7 bases from J, the gap between germline ends came to 24 bases. CDR1 is SEHNR, CDR2 FQNEAQ, per germline (reference sequence). This CDR3 is CASSIGVGSSYNEQYF. In DNA, the CDR3 is TGTGCCAGCAGCATCGGTGTGGGGAGCTCCTACAATGAGCAGTACTTC.

This clonotype came up once. The chain combines TRBV15 with TRBJ1-4; TRBD1 aligns across 9 bases. Germline V CDR1 and CDR2: LNHNV, YYDKDF (reference sequence). J was trimmed by 4 bases and V by 5 bases; bases with no gene match: 2. CDR3 length: 14 residues. Here the CDR3 reads CATSDRGGNEKLFF. The CDR3 DNA is TGTGCCACCAGCGACAGGGGGGGTAATGAAAAACTGTTTTTT.

This clonotype was seen just once. This chain connects TRBV7-2 to TRBJ2-5; TRBD2 agrees at 11 bases. The germline V gene has CDR1 SGHTA and CDR2 FQGNSA. CDR3 length: 16 residues. V lost 5 bases, J lost 3 bases, and 8 bases stayed unmatched. CDR3 nucleotides: TGTGCCAGCAGCGGCCCTAGCGGGGGGAATGAAGAGACCCAGTACTTC. As protein: CASSGPSGGNEETQYF.

This clonotype was counted between two and nine times. Possible read error: a much larger clone is one base away. CDR3 region: CAISESGGTGELFF. In DNA, the CDR3 is TGTGCCATCAGTGAGTCCGGGGGCACCGGGGAGCTGTTTTTT. J is TRBJ2-2 and V is TRBV10-3; possible D gene TRBD2, 6 bases. The ends were cut back, 0 bases at V and 4 bases at J, with 6 bases in the middle. CDR1 and CDR2 (germline): ENHRY, SYGVKD. The CDR3 runs 14 residues.

A word on this clonotype: Mismatch with germline at one junction end may stem from a read error. V is TRBV5-1 and J is TRBJ2-2, with 8 bases matching TRBD1. The CDR3 is 16 residues long. Germline values: CDR1 SGHRS, CDR2 YFSETQ. The CDR3 bases are TGCGCCAGCAGCCTCAGGGGGCTCCTGAACACTGGGGAGCTGTTTTTT. Translation gives CASSLRGLLNTGELFF.

This clonotype occurred many times. The chain recombines TRBV11-2 with TRBJ2-5, with TRBD1 identical over 9 bases. CDR3 length: 17 residues. Germline V gene sequence: CDR1 SGHAT, CDR2 FQNNGV. J was trimmed by 5 bases and V by 5 bases; bases with no gene match: 15. The CDR3 DNA reads as TGTGCCAGCAGCCGGACCGGGACAGGGAGTTTTCCGGAGACCCAGTACTTC. Translation: CASSRTGTGSFPETQYF.

The J gene is TRBJ2-2, the V gene TRBV24-1; D unresolved. Germline CDR1 is KGHDR and CDR2 is SFDVKD. V lost 7 bases and J lost 1, with 9 bases in between. The CDR3 has 14 amino acids. The CDR3 is CATSVDGNTGELFF. The CDR3 nucleotides are TGTGCCACCAGCGTTGACGGGAACACCGGGGAGCTGTTTTTT.

Ten or more counts support this clonotype. The gene calls are TRBV29-1 and TRBJ2-7; 9 bases agree with TRBD2. CDR1 and CDR2 (germline): SQVTM, ANQGSEA. The CDR3 totals 16 residues. V lost 1 base to trimming and J lost 1 base; unmatched junction nucleotides: 8. CDR3 in amino acids: CSVEVSGSFSSYEQYF. CDR3 nucleotide sequence: TGCAGCGTTGAAGTTAGCGGGAGTTTTAGTTCCTACGAGCAGTACTTC.

This clonotype was counted at least ten times. The chain uses TRBV7-8 and TRBJ2-2; 8 nucleotides align to TRBD2. The CDR3 has 14 amino acids. After removal of 5 bases from V and 5 bases from J, the junction contained 4 bases not matched to a gene. Germline CDR1 SGHVS, CDR2 FQNEAQ. CDR3 sequence: CASSRTGGTGELFF. The DNA for the CDR3 is TGTGCCAGCAGCCGCACGGGAGGGACCGGGGAGCTGTTTTTT.